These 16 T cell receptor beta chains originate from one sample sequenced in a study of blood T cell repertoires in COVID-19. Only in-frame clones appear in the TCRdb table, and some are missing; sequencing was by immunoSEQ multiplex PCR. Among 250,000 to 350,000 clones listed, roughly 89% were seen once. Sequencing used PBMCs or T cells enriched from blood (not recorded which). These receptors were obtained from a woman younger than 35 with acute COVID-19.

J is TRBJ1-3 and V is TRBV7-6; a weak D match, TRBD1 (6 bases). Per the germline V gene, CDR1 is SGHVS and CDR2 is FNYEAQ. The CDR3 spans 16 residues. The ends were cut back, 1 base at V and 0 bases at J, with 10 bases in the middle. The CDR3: CASSLEQGLSGNTIYF. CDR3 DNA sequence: TGTGCCAGCAGCTTAGAACAGGGCCTCTCTGGAAACACCATATATTTT.

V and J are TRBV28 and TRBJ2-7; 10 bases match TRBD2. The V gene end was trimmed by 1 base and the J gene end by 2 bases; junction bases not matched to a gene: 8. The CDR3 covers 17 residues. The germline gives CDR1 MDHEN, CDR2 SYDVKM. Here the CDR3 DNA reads TGTGCCAGCAGTTTATTACTAGCGGGGAACACCCCCTACGAGCAGTACTTC. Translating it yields CASSLLLAGNTPYEQYF.

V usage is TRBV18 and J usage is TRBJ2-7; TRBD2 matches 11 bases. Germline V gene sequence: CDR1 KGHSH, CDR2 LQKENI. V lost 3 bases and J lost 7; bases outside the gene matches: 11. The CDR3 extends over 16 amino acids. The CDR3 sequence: CASSPAQLAGVWEQYF. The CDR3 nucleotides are TGTGCCAGCTCACCCGCCCAACTAGCGGGAGTGTGGGAGCAGTACTTC.

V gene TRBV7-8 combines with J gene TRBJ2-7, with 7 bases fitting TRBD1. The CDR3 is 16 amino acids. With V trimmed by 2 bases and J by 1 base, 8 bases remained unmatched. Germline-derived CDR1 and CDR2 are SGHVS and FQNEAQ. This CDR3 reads CASSLIRDSRSYEQYF. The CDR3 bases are TGTGCCAGCAGCTTAATTAGGGACAGCCGATCCTACGAGCAGTACTTC.

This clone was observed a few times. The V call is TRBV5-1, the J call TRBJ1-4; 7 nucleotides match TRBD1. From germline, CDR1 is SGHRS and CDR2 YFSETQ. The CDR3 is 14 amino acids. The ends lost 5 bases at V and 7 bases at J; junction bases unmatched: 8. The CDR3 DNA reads TGCGCCAGCAGTTACAGGGGAATGGGTGAAAAACTGTTTTTT. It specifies CASSYRGMGEKLFF. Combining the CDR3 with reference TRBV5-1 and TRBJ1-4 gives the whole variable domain KAGVTQTPRYLIKTRGQQVTLSCSPISGHRSVSWYQQTPGQGLQFLFEYFSETQRNKGNFPGRFSGRQFSNSRSEMNVSTLELGDSALYLCASSYRGMGEKLFFGSGTQLSVL.

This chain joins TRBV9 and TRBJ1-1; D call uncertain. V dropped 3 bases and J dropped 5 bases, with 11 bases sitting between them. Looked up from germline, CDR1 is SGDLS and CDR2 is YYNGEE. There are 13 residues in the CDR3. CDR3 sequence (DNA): TGTGCCAGCAGCGACTCCTCTTCGACTGAAGCTTTCTTT. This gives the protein CASSDSSSTEAFF. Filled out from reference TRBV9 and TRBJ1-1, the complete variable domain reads DSGVTQTPKHLITATGQRVTLRCSPRSGDLSVYWYQQSLDQGLQFLIQYYNGEERAKGNILERFSAQQFPDLHSELNLSSLELGDSALYFCASSDSSSTEAFFGQGTRLTVV.

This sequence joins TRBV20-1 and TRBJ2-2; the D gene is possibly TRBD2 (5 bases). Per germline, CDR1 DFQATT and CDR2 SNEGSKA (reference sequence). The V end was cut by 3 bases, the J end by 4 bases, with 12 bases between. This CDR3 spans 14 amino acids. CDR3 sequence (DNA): TGCAGTGCTAGTCGGCGGAGGAGCACCGGGGAGCTGTTTTTT. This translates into CSASRRRSTGELFF.

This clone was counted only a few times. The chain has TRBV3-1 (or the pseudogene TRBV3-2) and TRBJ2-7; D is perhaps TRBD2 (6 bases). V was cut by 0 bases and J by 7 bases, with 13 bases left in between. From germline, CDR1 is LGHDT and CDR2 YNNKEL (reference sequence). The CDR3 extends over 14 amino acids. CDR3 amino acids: CASSQDYAGREQYF. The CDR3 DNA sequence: TGTGCCAGCAGCCAAGATTACGCGGGAAGGGAGCAGTACTTC.

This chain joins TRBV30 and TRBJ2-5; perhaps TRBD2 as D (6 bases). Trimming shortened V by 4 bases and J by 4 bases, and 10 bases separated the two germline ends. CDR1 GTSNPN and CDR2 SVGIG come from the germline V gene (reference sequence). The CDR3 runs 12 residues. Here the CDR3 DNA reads TGTGCCTGGACCCCGGGACTAGAGACCCAGTACTTC. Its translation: CAWTPGLETQYF.

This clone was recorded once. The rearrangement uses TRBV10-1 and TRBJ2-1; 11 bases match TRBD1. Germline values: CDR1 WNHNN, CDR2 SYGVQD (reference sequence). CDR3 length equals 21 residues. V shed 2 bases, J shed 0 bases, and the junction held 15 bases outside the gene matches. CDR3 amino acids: CASSEGQGAAGERFSYNEQFF. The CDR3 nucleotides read TGCGCCAGCAGTGAGGGACAGGGGGCCGCTGGGGAGAGGTTCTCCTACAATGAGCAGTTCTTC.

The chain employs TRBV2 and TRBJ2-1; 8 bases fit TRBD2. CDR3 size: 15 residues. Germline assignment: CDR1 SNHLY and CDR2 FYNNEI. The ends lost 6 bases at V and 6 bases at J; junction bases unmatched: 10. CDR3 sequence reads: CASRESGRSVNEQFF. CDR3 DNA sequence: TGTGCCAGCAGGGAGAGCGGGAGATCGGTCAATGAGCAGTTCTTC.

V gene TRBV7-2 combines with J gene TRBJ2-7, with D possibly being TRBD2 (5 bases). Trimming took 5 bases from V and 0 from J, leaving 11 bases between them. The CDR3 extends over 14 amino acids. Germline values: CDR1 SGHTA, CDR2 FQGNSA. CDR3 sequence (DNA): TGTGCCAGCAGCGTGGGAGCGACCTCCTACGAGCAGTACTTC. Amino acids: CASSVGATSYEQYF.

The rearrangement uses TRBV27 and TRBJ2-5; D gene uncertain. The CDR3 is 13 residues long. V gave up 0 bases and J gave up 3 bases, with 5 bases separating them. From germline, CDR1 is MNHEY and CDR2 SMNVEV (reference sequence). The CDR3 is CASSLSRKETQYF. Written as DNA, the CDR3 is TGTGCCAGCAGTTTATCGCGGAAAGAGACCCAGTACTTC.

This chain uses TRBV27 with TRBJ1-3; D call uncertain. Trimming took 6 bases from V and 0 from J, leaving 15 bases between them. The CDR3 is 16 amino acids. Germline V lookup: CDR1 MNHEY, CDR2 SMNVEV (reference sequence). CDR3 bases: TGTGCCAGCAGATCCCTCTCTCGGGGCTCTGGAAACACCATATATTTT. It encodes CASRSLSRGSGNTIYF.

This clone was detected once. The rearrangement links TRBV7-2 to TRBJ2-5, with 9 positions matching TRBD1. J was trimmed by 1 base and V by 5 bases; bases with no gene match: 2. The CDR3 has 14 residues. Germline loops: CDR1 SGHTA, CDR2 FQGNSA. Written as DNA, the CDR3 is TGTGCCAGCAGCCGGGACAGGGCCCAAGAGACCCAGTACTTC. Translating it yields CASSRDRAQETQYF.

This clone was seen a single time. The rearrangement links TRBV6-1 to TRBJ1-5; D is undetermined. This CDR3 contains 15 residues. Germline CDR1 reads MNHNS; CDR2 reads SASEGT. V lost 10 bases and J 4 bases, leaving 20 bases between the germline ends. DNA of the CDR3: TGTGCCACCACCCTCCTTGCGGGGATAAATCAGCCCCAGCATTTT. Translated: CATTLLAGINQPQHF.